These 11 T cell receptor beta chains came from one sample sequenced in a study of response to subunit inactivated influenza vaccine. TCRdb reprocessed the RT-PCR reads with MiXCR, giving one entry per CDR3 protein. This sample has 430,000 or so distinct CDR3 sequences, with roughly 9.8% found just once. This specimen was PBMCs from blood, taken about 40 days after vaccination. The receptors here all came from a man in his forties or fifties who received an inactivated influenza vaccine.

This clonotype appeared a few times. The V gene is TRBV10-3, the J gene TRBJ1-5; D unresolved. Germline V gene data show CDR1 as ENHRY and CDR2 as SYGVKD. The germline V and J ends were trimmed by 9 bases and 1 base, with 10 bases remaining between them. The CDR3 totals 13 residues. The CDR3 spells CAIKDGSNQPQHF. In DNA, the CDR3 is TGTGCCATTAAGGACGGAAGCAATCAGCCCCAGCATTTT.

The chain links TRBV5-1 to TRBJ1-1, with TRBD1 matching over 9 bases. The J segment lost 4 bases and the V segment lost 3 bases, leaving 7 bases of the junction unmatched. The germline V gene encodes CDR1 SGHRS and CDR2 YFSETQ. The CDR3 has 15 residues. In DNA, the CDR3 is TGCGCCAGCAGCTACCTGGGGGACAGGGCCACTGAAGCTTTCTTT. This sequence encodes CASSYLGDRATEAFF.

This clonotype was observed at least ten times. The chain carries TRBV6-1 and TRBJ1-2; the D gene is possibly TRBD1 (5 bases). The CDR3 covers 13 residues. V was clipped by 5 bases and J by 1 base, with 8 bases between them. Germline V gene lookup returns CDR1 MNHNS and CDR2 SASEGT. The CDR3 coding sequence is TGTGCCAGCAGTCCGACAGTTAACTATGGCTACACCTTC. Translating gives CASSPTVNYGYTF.

The J gene is TRBJ2-7, the V gene TRBV6-5; D unresolved. This CDR3 has 19 residues. Germline CDR1 reads MNHEY; CDR2 reads SVGAGI. The ends were cut back, 3 bases at V and 5 bases at J, with 29 bases in the middle. The CDR3 sequence: CASSYLGFGLAREPDEQYF. DNA of the CDR3: TGTGCCAGCAGTTATCTGGGCTTTGGGCTGGCGCGTGAGCCAGACGAGCAGTACTTC.

This clonotype was seen ten or more times. The gene calls are TRBV29-1 and TRBJ2-3; D ambiguous. Per germline, CDR1 SQVTM and CDR2 ANQGSEA. This CDR3 comprises 14 residues. Trimming stripped 6 bases from V and 0 bases from J, with 13 bases between. The CDR3 DNA sequence: TGCAGCGTCGCCCGACGAACTAGCACAGATACGCAGTATTTT. Amino acids: CSVARRTSTDTQYF.

The CDR3: CASMRPGTGGNTEAFF. CDR3 coding DNA: TGTGCCAGCATGAGACCGGGGACGGGGGGTAACACTGAAGCTTTCTTT. J is TRBJ1-1 and V is TRBV6-1; TRBD1 might be the D (5 bases). Looked up from germline, CDR1 is MNHNS and CDR2 is SASEGT. This CDR3 is built from 16 residues. V lost 7 bases to trimming and J lost 2 bases, with 20 bases between them.

This clonotype was counted at least ten times. The CDR3 bases are TGTGCCAGCAGCGTAGATCTGGGCACAGATACGCAGTATTTT. It codes for CASSVDLGTDTQYF. The rearrangement links TRBV9 to TRBJ2-3; D not certain. CDR1 and CDR2 from the germline V gene are SGDLS and YYNGEE. This CDR3 is 14 amino acids long. V was cut by 0 bases and J by 1 base, with 6 bases left in between.

This clonotype came up a few times. The chain links TRBV6-5 to TRBJ2-2; D is perhaps TRBD1 (6 bases). This CDR3 contains 18 residues. Germline CDR1 and CDR2: MNHEY and SVGAGI. Trimming removed 0 bases from V and 2 bases from J, with 16 bases in between. CDR3 sequence reads: CASSYSSFWDTNTGELFF. The CDR3 DNA reads TGTGCCAGCAGTTACTCGAGTTTCTGGGACACTAACACCGGGGAGCTGTTTTTT.

This clonotype was seen only a few times. This chain links TRBV24-1 with TRBJ2-3; the match to TRBD2 covers 7 bases. The CDR3 is 16 residues long. The V gene's germline CDR1 is KGHDR and CDR2 SFDVKD. The V and J ends lost 2 bases and 2 bases, in that order; junction bases with no gene match: 6. The CDR3 protein is CATSDYTSDYTDTQYF. The CDR3, as DNA: TGTGCCACCAGTGATTATACTAGCGACTACACAGATACGCAGTATTTT.

There are many counts of this clonotype. The J gene is TRBJ2-3, the V gene TRBV20-1, with TRBD2 matching over 9 bases. Germline V gene data show CDR1 as DFQATT and CDR2 as SNEGSKA (reference sequence). The CDR3 extends over 14 amino acids. The V gene end was trimmed by 2 bases and the J gene end by 1 base; junction bases not matched to a gene: 1. CDR3 residues: CSARRTSGTDTQYF. CDR3 coding DNA: TGCAGTGCTAGAAGGACTAGCGGCACAGATACGCAGTATTTT.

This sequence joins TRBV6-1 and TRBJ2-7; 7 bases align to TRBD2. The CDR3 has 13 residues. In germline, CDR1 is MNHNS, CDR2 SASEGT. J gave up 5 bases and V 6 bases, and 7 bases lay outside the gene matches. The CDR3 loop reads CASSKAGVNEQYF. The CDR3 nucleotides read TGTGCCAGCAGCAAGGCGGGAGTCAACGAGCAGTACTTC.